The 27 T cell receptor beta chains in this list originate from one sample, sequenced in a study of radiotherapy plus CTLA-4 blockade in lung cancer. Clones were sequenced by immunoSEQ multiplex PCR, and TCRdb holds only the in-frame ones, with some missing. The sample has tens of thousands of clones; approximately 77% are singletons. The specimen was peripheral blood, collected from a patient treated with radiotherapy plus ipilimumab. The receptors come from a human donor with non-small cell lung cancer whose response to radiotherapy plus ipilimumab could not be evaluated.

This chain connects TRBV28 to TRBJ2-7; D might be TRBD2 (6 bases). Germline V gives CDR1 MDHEN, CDR2 SYDVKM. V lost 2 bases and J 3 bases, leaving 11 bases between the germline ends. The CDR3 runs 14 residues. The CDR3 DNA is TGTGCCAGCAGTTTAGCGGGACCTCTCTACGAGCAGTACTTC. This codes for CASSLAGPLYEQYF.

V is TRBV18 and J is TRBJ2-7; TRBD2 might be the D (6 bases). V dropped 6 bases and J dropped 4 bases, with 19 bases sitting between them. The CDR3 is 15 residues long. CDR1 is KGHSH, CDR2 LQKENI, per germline. This CDR3 reads CASSRSREQIYEQYF. The CDR3 coding sequence is TGTGCCAGCTCGCGATCCCGGGAGCAGATTTACGAGCAGTACTTC.

In nucleotides, the CDR3 is TGTGCCAGCAGTGAATGGGGGGGCGGAAATAATGAAAAACTGTTTTTT. This encodes CASSEWGGGNNEKLFF. V gene TRBV6-1 combines with J gene TRBJ1-4, with a tentative D call TRBD1 (6 bases). The CDR3 sequence is 16 residues long. In germline, CDR1 is MNHNS, CDR2 SASEGT. Trimming cost V 2 bases and J 4 bases, with 14 bases left between them.

This clone was counted only a few times. This rearrangement joins TRBV6-5 to TRBJ1-3; D gene ambiguous. Germline V CDR1 and CDR2: MNHEY, SVGAGI. The CDR3 has 13 amino acids. Trimming stripped 6 bases from V and 4 bases from J, with 10 bases between. CDR3: CASRPPTGNTIYF. DNA for the CDR3: TGTGCCAGCAGGCCACCCACAGGAAACACCATATATTTT.

The chain carries TRBV7-8 and TRBJ2-2, with TRBD2 identical over 8 bases. The V gene's germline CDR1 is SGHVS and CDR2 FQNEAQ. CDR3 length equals 16 residues. Trimming cost V 2 bases and J 5 bases; bases outside gene matches: 7. DNA of the CDR3: TGTGCCAGCAGCTTATGGCGGGGGGAGGGGACCGGGGAGCTGTTTTTT. It translates to CASSLWRGEGTGELFF.

The chain is built from TRBV6-4 and TRBJ2-1; TRBD2 agrees at 9 bases. Trimming cost V 6 bases and J 9 bases; bases outside gene matches: 9. The CDR3 consists of 14 residues. Per the germline V gene, CDR1 is MRHNA and CDR2 is SNTAGT. The CDR3 region is CASSPAGGGGEQFF. The DNA of the CDR3 is TGTGCCAGCAGCCCAGCGGGAGGCGGGGGTGAGCAGTTCTTC.

The J gene is TRBJ2-3, the V gene TRBV5-6; 8 bases match TRBD2. This CDR3 comprises 16 residues. V gave up 1 base and J gave up 8 bases; unmatched junction bases: 12. Germline assignment: CDR1 SGHDT and CDR2 YYEEEE. The CDR3 coding sequence is TGTGCCAGCAGCTTGACTGCTAGCGGGTGGCACCCTACGCAGTATTTT. It codes for CASSLTASGWHPTQYF.

The rearrangement uses TRBV14 and TRBJ2-7; D gene uncertain. V gave up 2 bases and J gave up 2 bases, with 10 bases separating them. From germline, CDR1 is SGHDN and CDR2 FVKESK. There are 14 residues in the CDR3. The CDR3 bases are TGTGCCAGCAGCCAACTTCAGGCCGCCTACGAGCAGTACTTC. It specifies CASSQLQAAYEQYF.

This clone turned up a few times. This chain links TRBV30 with TRBJ1-5; possibly TRBD1 for D (5 bases). The CDR3 is 14 residues long. The germline CDR1 and CDR2 sequences are GTSNPN and SVGIG (reference sequence). The V and J ends lost 4 bases and 2 bases respectively, with 12 bases between them. The chain's CDR3 is CAWKGPRGNQPQHF. DNA for the CDR3: TGTGCCTGGAAAGGTCCCAGGGGCAATCAGCCCCAGCATTTT.

The chain recombines TRBV2 with TRBJ2-4; D is ambiguous. CDR3 length: 13 amino acids. Per germline, CDR1 SNHLY and CDR2 FYNNEI. The V end was cut by 6 bases, the J end by 1 base, with 7 bases between. CDR3 coding DNA: TGTGCCAGCAGGTTAGATGCCAAAAACATTCAGTACTTC. Protein product: CASRLDAKNIQYF.

The rearrangement links TRBV5-4 to TRBJ1-6; possible D gene TRBD1, 5 bases. Germline lookup yields CDR1 SGHNT and CDR2 YYREEE (reference sequence). CDR3 length equals 16 residues. V was trimmed by 0 bases and J by 4 bases, leaving 11 bases between them. The CDR3 is CASSLGPDTYNSPLHF. The CDR3 DNA reads TGTGCCAGCAGCTTGGGTCCGGACACATATAATTCACCCCTCCACTTT. The full variable domain, its missing parts supplied by reference TRBV5-4 and TRBJ1-6, is ETGVTQSPTHLIKTRGQQVTLRCSSQSGHNTVSWYQQALGQGPQFIFQYYREEENGRGNFPPRFSGLQFPNYSSELNVNALELDDSALYLCASSLGPDTYNSPLHFGNGTRLTVT.

This chain joins TRBV7-2 and TRBJ2-1; 9 bases map to TRBD2. This CDR3 has 15 amino acids. Unmatched junction bases numbered 2, after V lost 5 bases and J lost 0 bases. Germline V CDR1 and CDR2: SGHTA, FQGNSA. The CDR3, as DNA: TGTGCCAGCAGCCGTAGCGGGGGCTCCTACAATGAGCAGTTCTTC. This sequence encodes CASSRSGGSYNEQFF.

The chain is built from TRBV7-3 and TRBJ2-7, with 9 bases fitting TRBD2. CDR1 and CDR2 (germline): SGHTA, FQGTGA. The CDR3 has 14 amino acids. The trim removed 2 bases at V and 7 bases at J, leaving 6 bases unmatched. DNA for the CDR3: TGTGCCAGCAGCTTAGCGGGAGGGCCGGGAGAGCAGTACTTC. Translated: CASSLAGGPGEQYF. Using reference TRBV7-3 and TRBJ2-7 for the parts outside the CDR3, the full variable domain is GAGVSQTPSNKVTEKGKYVELRCDPISGHTALYWYRQSLGQGPEFLIYFQGTGAADDSGLPNDRFFAVRPEGSVSTLKIQRTERGDSAVYLCASSLAGGPGEQYFGPGTRLTVT.

This chain connects TRBV5-1 to TRBJ2-3; D is perhaps TRBD1 (6 bases). Looked up from germline, CDR1 is SGHRS and CDR2 is YFSETQ. This CDR3 is built from 13 residues. Trimming stripped 0 bases from V and 4 bases from J, with 6 bases between. The CDR3: CASSLDRADTQYF. The DNA of the CDR3 is TGCGCCAGCAGCTTGGACAGGGCAGATACGCAGTATTTT.

The rearrangement uses TRBV5-1 and TRBJ2-1; 12 bases map to TRBD2. V shed 1 base and J 7 bases; nucleotides not matched to a gene: 9. Per germline, CDR1 SGHRS and CDR2 YFSETQ. This CDR3 has 17 residues. CDR3 DNA sequence: TGCGCCAGCAGCTTGAGGGGTCCTAGCGGGGGGGGTAATGAGCAGTTCTTC. It specifies CASSLRGPSGGGNEQFF.

V gene TRBV9 combines with J gene TRBJ2-3; TRBD1 is a possible D gene (5 bases). Trimming removed 0 bases from V and 0 bases from J, with 11 bases in between. CDR1 SGDLS and CDR2 YYNGEE come from the germline V gene. The length of the CDR3 is 16 residues. The CDR3 loop reads CASSVETVASTDTQYF. CDR3 DNA: TGTGCCAGCAGCGTAGAGACAGTGGCTAGCACAGATACGCAGTATTTT.

The rearrangement uses TRBV30 and TRBJ1-5; D is uncertain. The CDR3 is 15 amino acids. The ends were cut back, 2 bases at V and 5 bases at J, with 16 bases in the middle. Germline CDR1 GTSNPN, CDR2 SVGIG (reference sequence). The CDR3 protein is CAWSINGWGDQPQHF. In DNA, the CDR3 is TGTGCCTGGAGTATTAATGGTTGGGGAGATCAGCCCCAGCATTTT.

V gene TRBV29-1 combines with J gene TRBJ2-7; TRBD2 agrees at 11 bases. CDR3 size: 13 residues. After removal of 4 bases from V and 5 bases from J, the junction contained 4 bases not matched to a gene. CDR1 SQVTM and CDR2 ANQGSEA come from the germline V gene. In DNA form, the CDR3 reads TGCAGCGTTGCCCAACTAGCGGGAGACGAGCAGTACTTC. This codes for CSVAQLAGDEQYF.

The chain combines TRBV19 with TRBJ2-5; D gene uncertain. The assigned J gene may be wrong: the sequence end matches TRBJ2-7 better. CDR3 length: 11 amino acids. Germline values: CDR1 LNHDA, CDR2 SQIVND (reference sequence). For the CDR3, the DNA is TGTGCCAGTAGTATAGGGGGCGAGCAGTACTTC. This translates into CASSIGGEQYF.

The chain carries TRBV5-1 and TRBJ2-2; D unresolved. Germline CDR1 SGHRS, CDR2 YFSETQ. This CDR3 has 11 residues. Trimming pared 5 bases from V and 7 bases from J, leaving 6 bases between. CDR3 nucleotides: TGCGCCAGCAGAGAGTACGGGGAGCTGTTTTTT. This codes for CASREYGELFF.

CDR3 in DNA: TGTGCCACTTTGTCACAGGGGACTAATGAAAAACTGTTTTTT. Encoded protein: CATLSQGTNEKLFF. This chain uses TRBV2 with TRBJ1-4, with TRBD1 matching over 7 bases. Germline loops: CDR1 SNHLY, CDR2 FYNNEI. V lost 10 bases, J lost 2 bases, and 7 bases stayed unmatched. This CDR3 has 14 amino acids.

The chain is built from TRBV6-1 and TRBJ2-3; the match to TRBD1 covers 10 bases. V was pared by 3 bases and J by 11 bases, with 17 bases of the junction left unmatched. Germline V gene data show CDR1 as MNHNS and CDR2 as SASEGT. CDR3 length equals 17 residues. CDR3 sequence reads: CASSDRIRDRGPMGQYF. In nucleotides, the CDR3 is TGTGCCAGCAGTGACAGAATCCGGGACAGGGGACCCATGGGGCAGTATTTT.

The V and J genes are TRBV7-2 and TRBJ2-1; 15 bases line up with TRBD2. CDR3 length: 17 amino acids. Trimming removed 6 bases from V and 1 base from J; junction bases left unmatched: 4. CDR1 and CDR2 (germline): SGHTA, FQGNSA. The CDR3 DNA sequence: TGTGCCAGCAGATGGACTAGCGGGGGGGCTTCCTACAATGAGCAGTTCTTC. It translates to CASRWTSGGASYNEQFF.

V and J are TRBV5-1 and TRBJ2-5; weak D call: TRBD2 (6 bases). The germline V gene has CDR1 SGHRS and CDR2 YFSETQ. V lost 0 bases and J 1 base, leaving 7 bases between the germline ends. There are 14 residues in the CDR3. The CDR3 region is CASSLAGAQETQYF. The CDR3 nucleotides read TGCGCCAGCAGCTTGGCGGGAGCCCAAGAGACCCAGTACTTC.

This chain connects TRBV2 to TRBJ2-6; 9 nucleotides line up with TRBD1. Germline V gene sequence: CDR1 SNHLY, CDR2 FYNNEI. This CDR3 has 17 amino acids. Germline trimming cut 5 bases from V and 0 bases from J; bases unmatched to any gene: 5. In DNA form, the CDR3 reads TGTGCCAGCAGTAGGGACAGGGCTAACTCTGGGGCCAACGTCCTGACTTTC. Translated: CASSRDRANSGANVLTF. Looking up the rest from reference TRBV2 and TRBJ2-6 gives the full variable domain: EPEVTQTPSHQVTQMGQEVILRCVPISNHLYFYWYRQILGQKVEFLVSFYNNEISEKSEIFDDQFSVERPDGSNFTLKIRSTKLEDSAMYFCASSRDRANSGANVLTFGAGSRLTVL.

The gene calls are TRBV5-1 and TRBJ2-1; D may be TRBD1 (5 bases). The CDR3 has 14 residues. Trimming removed 0 bases at V and 6 bases at J, with 10 bases between. Per germline, CDR1 SGHRS and CDR2 YFSETQ. The CDR3 spells CASSLGSGFNEQFF. The CDR3, as DNA: TGCGCCAGCAGCTTGGGTTCAGGGTTCAATGAGCAGTTCTTC.

J is TRBJ1-4 and V is TRBV18, with D tentatively TRBD1 (6 bases). The CDR3 spans 15 residues. Looked up from germline, CDR1 is KGHSH and CDR2 is LQKENI. With 3 bases removed from V and 3 bases from J, the gap between germline ends came to 11 bases. The DNA for the CDR3 is TGTGCCAGCTCACCGACAGGCCCTTCTAATGAAAAACTGTTTTTT. This codes for CASSPTGPSNEKLFF.